This section outlines one T cell receptor beta chain sequence together with its context. Antigen unknown. The data were taken from a study of CD8+CD57+ T cells in acquired aplastic anemia. Overall study: Sorted CD4+ and CD8+ cells yielded roughly 3.1 ug of DNA on average. Study observations and caveats: For CD8+ Simpson's diversity, patients and controls showed no significant difference. Patients and controls had in common approximately 30 CD8+ CDR3 sequences.

Germline CDR1 DFQATT, CDR2 SNEGSKA (reference sequence). Trimming shortened V by 6 bases and J by 6 bases, and 9 bases separated the two germline ends. The length of the CDR3 is 10 residues. The template used for profiling TCR beta VDJ and CDR3 was genomic DNA. TCRdb recomputed calls from the reads with MiXCR, one row per CDR3 protein. The sample shows roughly 200,000 distinct CDR3 sequences, about three fifths of them seen only once. In patients chosen for sequencing, flow cytometry had shown CD8+CD57+ cell expansion. The sequence was obtained from a human donor with aplastic anemia. Material for sequencing was sorted CD4+, CD8+, or CD8+CD57+ T cells (not recorded which) from PBMCs. This chain links TRBV20-1 with TRBJ2-7; D not certain. The chain's CDR3 is CSAKHSEQYF. CDR3 bases: TGCAGTGCCAAGCATAGCGAGCAGTACTTC.